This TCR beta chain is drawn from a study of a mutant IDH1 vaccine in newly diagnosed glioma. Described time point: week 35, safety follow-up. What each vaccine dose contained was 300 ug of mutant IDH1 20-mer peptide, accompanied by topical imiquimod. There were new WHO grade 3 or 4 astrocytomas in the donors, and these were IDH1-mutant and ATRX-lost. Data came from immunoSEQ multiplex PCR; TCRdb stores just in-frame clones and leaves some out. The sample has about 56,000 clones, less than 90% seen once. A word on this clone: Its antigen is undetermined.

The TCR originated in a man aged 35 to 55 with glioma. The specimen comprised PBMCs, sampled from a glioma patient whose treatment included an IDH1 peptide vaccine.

CDR3 amino acids: CASSSGQEGETQYF. DNA for the CDR3: TGTGCCAGCAGCTCCGGACAGGAGGGGGAGACCCAGTACTTC. This chain uses TRBV5-4 with TRBJ2-5; D perhaps matches TRBD1 (7 bases). CDR3 length: 14 amino acids. Trimming took 3 bases from V and 5 from J, leaving 14 bases between them. Per the germline V gene, CDR1 is SGHNT and CDR2 is YYREEE (reference sequence).